Each of the 23 T cell receptor beta chains below was sequenced from the same sample in a study of CXCR3-negative and CXCR3-positive naive CD8 T cells. The TRB cDNA libraries were prepared by 5' RACE with UMI labels. TCRdb re-called the 5' RACE reads and gives one entry per CDR3 protein, without DNA. The sample includes under 9,500 distinct CDR3 sequences. The sequencing sample was made of naive CXCR3- CD8+ T cells from blood. Noted subset: CD45RO-CCR7+CD27+CD95- naive CD8+ T cells lacking CXCR3 (TNR3-). These receptors all come from a human donor in good health. Some clones in this sample may be carry-over from other donors' samples.

The chain couples TRBV29-1 to TRBJ2-3; TCRdb gives TRBD2 as the D gene, but with no DNA this cannot be confirmed. Germline CDR1 SQVTM, CDR2 ANQGSEA. The CDR3 spans 14 residues. CDR3 sequence: CSVEDFGRADTQYF.

The chain is built from TRBV5-1 and TRBJ2-7; with no DNA, the TCRdb D assignment of TRBD1 cannot be verified. In germline, CDR1 is SGHRS, CDR2 YFSETQ. The CDR3 runs to 14 residues. This CDR3 reads CASSLGTGLYEQYF.

Measured by frequency, this clonotype is medium-sized. The gene calls are TRBV3-1 and TRBJ1-1; TCRdb picks TRBD1, but there is no DNA to check that call. This CDR3 comprises 14 residues. Germline CDR1 is LGHDT and CDR2 is YNNKEL (reference sequence). CDR3 in amino acids: CASSPQGSYLGAFF.

Measured by frequency, this clonotype is medium-sized. The chain has TRBV2 and TRBJ2-3; the D call from TCRdb, TRBD2, cannot be confirmed without DNA. Germline V CDR1 and CDR2: SNHLY, FYNNEI. The CDR3 is made up of 15 amino acids. CDR3 residues: CASRTGLAGTDTQYF.

V is TRBV4-2 and J is TRBJ2-1; TCRdb's D call, TRBD2, is unchecked because there is no DNA. CDR1 is LGHNA and CDR2 is YNFKEQ in the germline V gene. This CDR3 has 19 residues. The CDR3 sequence: CASSQLLAGAFEARAEQFF.

This clonotype ranks as medium-sized (0.01 to 0.1%) in terms of frequency. V is TRBV20-1 and J is TRBJ2-1; there is no DNA to check the TCRdb D call of TRBD2. CDR1 DFQATT and CDR2 SNEGSKA come from the germline V gene (reference sequence). This CDR3 comprises 16 residues. CDR3 loop: CSARSSGSGDYNEQFF.

This clonotype is deemed medium-sized by its frequency. The V and J genes are TRBV11-2 and TRBJ2-1. The CDR3 is made up of 16 amino acids. Looked up from germline, CDR1 is SGHAT and CDR2 is FQNNGV. The CDR3 loop is CASSLVARSSYNEQFF. Full variable domain (remainder filled in from reference TRBV11-2 and TRBJ2-1): EAGVAQSPRYKIIEKRQSVAFWCNPISGHATLYWYQQILGQGPKLLIQFQNNGVVDDSQLPKDRFSAERLKGVDSTLKIQPAKLEDSAVYLCASSLVARSSYNEQFFGPGTRLTVL.

The chain joins TRBV4-3 to TRBJ1-1; the D call of TRBD1 rests on TCRdb alone, since no DNA is present to check it. CDR1 and CDR2 (germline): LGHNA, YSLEER. The CDR3 contains 16 residues. CDR3 sequence reads: CASSQDPSTGFAEAFF.

The rearrangement links TRBV6-6 to TRBJ2-3; TCRdb's assignment of TRBD1 cannot be checked, as there is no DNA. Germline V CDR1 and CDR2: MNHNY, SVGAGI (reference sequence). This CDR3 has 15 residues. CDR3 sequence: CASSIPVFGTDTQYF.

The chain recombines TRBV29-1 with TRBJ1-2; the TCRdb call, TRBD1, lacks DNA for checking. Germline CDR1 is SQVTM and CDR2 is ANQGSEA. This CDR3 is built from 14 residues. CDR3: CSVLGQHDNYGYTF.

The chain uses TRBV4-1 and TRBJ1-1. This CDR3 has 13 residues. Germline CDR1 and CDR2: MGHRA and YSYEKL. CDR3 protein: CASSLSANTEAFF.

According to its frequency, this clonotype is medium-sized. The CDR3 protein is CASSYTAGNEQFF. The genes are TRBV6-2 or TRBV6-3 and TRBJ2-1. There are 13 residues in the CDR3. CDR1 MNHEY and CDR2 SVGEGT come from the germline V gene.

The gene calls are TRBV7-9 and TRBJ1-1; there is no DNA to check the TCRdb D call of TRBD1. The germline V gene encodes CDR1 SEHNR and CDR2 FQNEAQ (reference sequence). This CDR3 has 15 residues. The CDR3 loop is CASSSTGGLNTEAFF.

This chain joins TRBV3-1 and TRBJ2-7; TCRdb reports TRBD2, a call that lacks DNA to check it against. The CDR3 loop spans 16 amino acids. Germline CDR1 is LGHDT and CDR2 is YNNKEL (reference sequence). The CDR3 protein is CASQDSGGLPSYEQYF.

The chain combines TRBV24-1 with TRBJ1-1; TCRdb gives TRBD1 as the D gene, but with no DNA this cannot be confirmed. This CDR3 is built from 13 residues. Germline V gene sequence: CDR1 KGHDR, CDR2 SFDVKD. The CDR3 protein is CATRATGNTEAFF.

By frequency, this clonotype registers medium-sized. The chain links TRBV20-1 to TRBJ2-3; TCRdb's assignment of TRBD2 cannot be checked, as there is no DNA. This CDR3 region has 18 residues. CDR1 and CDR2 from the germline V gene are DFQATT and SNEGSKA (reference sequence). CDR3 amino acids: CSARETPVTSGSSDTQYF.

According to its frequency, this clonotype is medium-sized. The CDR3 loop reads CSARDVGAGLETQYF. This chain links TRBV20-1 with TRBJ2-5; there is no DNA to check the TCRdb D call of TRBD2. This CDR3 is 15 amino acids long. CDR1 is DFQATT and CDR2 is SNEGSKA in the germline V gene (reference sequence).

V usage is TRBV9 and J usage is TRBJ2-1; as DNA is missing, the TRBD1 call by TCRdb cannot be tested. This CDR3 contains 15 residues. CDR1 is SGDLS and CDR2 is YYNGEE in the germline V gene. The CDR3: CASSPPLGDGNEQFF.

The chain employs TRBV29-1 and TRBJ2-3; the TRBD2 assignment by TCRdb is unverifiable without DNA. This CDR3 is built from 12 residues. Germline V gene data show CDR1 as SQVTM and CDR2 as ANQGSEA. The CDR3 protein is CSVEPSIDTQYF.

J is TRBJ2-1 and V is TRBV20-1. CDR1 and CDR2 (germline): DFQATT, SNEGSKA (reference sequence). There are 13 residues in the CDR3. CDR3 region: CSADVPTYNEQFF.

The chain has TRBV2 and TRBJ2-1. Germline lookup yields CDR1 SNHLY and CDR2 FYNNEI. The CDR3 has 12 residues. The CDR3 reads CASSEGQNEQFF.

The V call is TRBV27, the J call TRBJ2-1; TCRdb's assignment of TRBD1 cannot be checked, as there is no DNA. CDR1 is MNHEY, CDR2 SMNVEV, per germline (reference sequence). This CDR3 has 14 amino acids. CDR3 sequence reads: CASSLIPGTLVTFF.

The chain carries TRBV7-8 and TRBJ2-5; the D gene TCRdb calls, TRBD1, cannot be checked with no DNA. CDR3 length equals 14 residues. Germline V gene lookup returns CDR1 SGHVS and CDR2 FQNEAQ. CDR3 protein: CASRLGPLLETQYF. Full variable domain (remainder filled in from reference TRBV7-8 and TRBJ2-5): GAGVSQSPRYKVAKRGQDVALRCDPISGHVSLFWYQQALGQGPEFLTYFQNEAQLDKSGLPSDRFFAERPEGSVSTLKIQRTQQEDSAVYLCASRLGPLLETQYFGPGTRLLVL.